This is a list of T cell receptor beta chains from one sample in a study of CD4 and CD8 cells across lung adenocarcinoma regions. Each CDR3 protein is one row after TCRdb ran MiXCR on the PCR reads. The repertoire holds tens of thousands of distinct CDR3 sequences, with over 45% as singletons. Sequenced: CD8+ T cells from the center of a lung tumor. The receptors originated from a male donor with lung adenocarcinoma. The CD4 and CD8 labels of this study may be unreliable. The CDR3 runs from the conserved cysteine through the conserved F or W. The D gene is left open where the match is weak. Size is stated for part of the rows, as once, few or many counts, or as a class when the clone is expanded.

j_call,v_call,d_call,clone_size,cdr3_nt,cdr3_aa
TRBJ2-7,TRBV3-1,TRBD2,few,TGTGCCAGCAGCCACCTAGCCGGGACTAGCGGGAGTGGCGAGCAGTACTTC,CASSHLAGTSGSGEQYF
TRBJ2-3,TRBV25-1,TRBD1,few,TGTGCCAGCAGCGAACGACAGGGGGCGATGCGCACAGATACGCAGTATTTT,CASSERQGAMRTDTQYF
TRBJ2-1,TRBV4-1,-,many,TGCGCCAGCAGCCAAGATTGGGATGAGCAGTTCTTC,CASSQDWDEQFF
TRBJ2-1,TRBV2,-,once,TGTGCCAGCAGTGAATGGGATACCTCCTACAATGAGCAGTTCTTC,CASSEWDTSYNEQFF
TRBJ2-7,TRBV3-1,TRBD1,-,TGTGCCAGCAGCCGATCGACAGGGTCCTACGAGCAGTACTTC,CASSRSTGSYEQYF
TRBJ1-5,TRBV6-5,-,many,TGTGCCAGCAGTTACTCGCGTTGGGGAGGGCAGCCCCAGCATTTT,CASSYSRWGGQPQHF
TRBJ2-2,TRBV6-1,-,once,TGTGCCAGCAGTGGGGGCAGGAACGATAAGCTGTATTTT,CASSGGRNDKLYF
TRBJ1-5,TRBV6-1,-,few,TGTGCCAGCAGTCGGGGGGGAAGCAATCAGCCCCAGCATTTT,CASSRGGSNQPQHF
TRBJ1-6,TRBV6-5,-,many,TGTGCCAGCAGTTACTCGTGGAGCTCCTATAATTCACCCCTCCACTTT,CASSYSWSSYNSPLHF
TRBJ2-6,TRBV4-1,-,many,TGCGCCAGCAGCCAAGGGGCAGGGTGGGAATATTTGACTTTC,CASSQGAGWEYLTF
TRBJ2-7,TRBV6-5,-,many,TGTGCCAGCAGTTACGGCCCGGGACCTATCTACGAGCAGTACTTC,CASSYGPGPIYEQYF
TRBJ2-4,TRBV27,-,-,TGTGCCAGCAGTGCCAAAGATACTCAGTACTTC,CASSAKDTQYF